These T cell receptor beta chains were read from a single sample in a study of T-cell memory formation after mild COVID-19. TCRdb passed the 5' RACE reads through MiXCR, listing each CDR3 protein once. The sample contains just over 150,000 distinct CDR3 sequences, about a third of which appear only once. Sample: PBMCs or a T cell subset sorted from them (not recorded which). Receptor source: an adult woman who had mild COVID-19 (a few samples of this study predate the infection). Cell type and time point are not known. Each CDR3 is given with its conserved first and last residue. The order of the fields is V gene, clone size, J gene, D gene, CDR3 protein, CDR3 DNA. A D gene is named only where the DNA matches it firmly. The size field is filled for only some rows; it gives once, few, many or a size class.

>TRBV5-1|NA|TRBJ2-7|NA
CASYPGTAISYEQYF
TGCGCCAGCTATCCCGGGACGGCGATCTCCTACGAGCAGTACTTC
>TRBV6-6|NA|TRBJ1-5|NA
CASRNGPGGNQPQHF
TGTGCCAGCAGAAACGGGCCGGGCGGCAATCAGCCCCAGCATTTT
>TRBV6-1|few|TRBJ1-2|NA
CASSKAPGGEYYGYTF
TGTGCCAGCAGCAAAGCGCCCGGGGGCGAATACTATGGCTACACCTTC
>TRBV7-4|few|TRBJ2-7|NA
CASSLRDLYEQYF
TGTGCCAGCAGCCTCCGGGACCTCTACGAGCAGTACTTC
>TRBV6-6|few|TRBJ1-1|TRBD1
CASSYSGGQANTEAFF
TGTGCCAGCAGTTACTCGGGGGGACAGGCGAACACTGAAGCTTTCTTT
>TRBV24-1|few|TRBJ1-5|NA
CATYTSRAGRQPQHF
TGTGCCACCTATACTTCTCGGGCAGGGCGTCAGCCCCAGCATTTT
>TRBV7-3|NA|TRBJ2-5|NA
CASSLTSMETQYF
TGTGCCAGCAGCTTAACGTCCATGGAGACCCAGTACTTC
>TRBV7-9|NA|TRBJ1-5|NA
CASSLHTPYSNQPQHF
TGTGCCAGCAGCCTGCACACACCTTATAGCAATCAGCCCCAGCATTTT
>TRBV18|NA|TRBJ2-7|NA
CASSPREAYLVYEQYF
TGTGCCAGCTCACCACGGGAGGCCTACCTGGTATACGAGCAGTACTTC
>TRBV6-1|once|TRBJ2-7|NA
CASSVGSYEQYF
TGTGCCAGCAGCGTTGGCAGCTACGAGCAGTACTTC
>TRBV6-5|NA|TRBJ2-2|NA
CASSYHSAVAGELFF
TGTGCCAGCAGTTACCACTCGGCCGTGGCCGGGGAGCTGTTTTTT
>TRBV18|few|TRBJ1-1|NA
CASSPYQTGPEAFF
TGTGCCAGCTCACCCTACCAGACAGGTCCTGAAGCTTTCTTT
>TRBV7-9|NA|TRBJ2-3|TRBD1
CASSLGWDREEDTQYF
TGTGCCAGCAGCTTAGGATGGGACAGGGAGGAAGATACGCAGTATTTT
>TRBV15|NA|TRBJ2-2|NA
CATSSLNTGELFF
TGTGCCACCAGCAGCCTGAACACCGGGGAGCTGTTTTTT
>TRBV15|NA|TRBJ2-4|NA
CATSRDRGIKNIQYF
TGTGCCACCAGCAGAGATCGGGGGATCAAAAACATTCAGTACTTC
>TRBV6-1|many|TRBJ2-3|NA
CASRYDTQYF
TGTGCCAGCAGATATGATACGCAGTATTTT
>TRBV7-2|NA|TRBJ2-7|NA
CASSYWTGEQYF
TGTGCCAGCAGCTATTGGACCGGGGAGCAGTACTTC
>TRBV24-1|NA|TRBJ2-2|TRBD1
CATMGTGAAGELFF
TGTGCCACCATGGGGACAGGGGCGGCCGGGGAGCTGTTTTTT
>TRBV20-1|few|TRBJ1-1|TRBD1
CSARVPGQGNTEAFF
TGCAGTGCTAGAGTTCCCGGACAGGGGAACACTGAAGCTTTCTTT
>TRBV18|NA|TRBJ2-2|NA
CASSPTTGRPGELFF
TGTGCCAGCTCACCCACCACAGGGCGGCCCGGGGAGCTGTTTTTT
>TRBV5-6|NA|TRBJ2-3|TRBD1
CASSLGPGTGYF
TGCGCCAGCAGCTTGGGGCCCGGGACAGGGTATTTT
>TRBV7-9|NA|TRBJ1-2|NA
CASSLVGGDGYTF
TGTGCCAGCAGCTTAGTGGGGGGCGATGGCTACACCTTC
>TRBV7-2|many|TRBJ2-7|NA
CASSLGRVEQYF
TGTGCCAGCAGCTTAGGGAGGGTCGAGCAGTACTTC
>TRBV9|NA|TRBJ1-5|NA
CASSVGGSTNQPQHF
TGTGCCAGCAGCGTAGGAGGCAGTACTAATCAGCCCCAGCATTTT
>TRBV9|NA|TRBJ2-7|NA
CASSVGLDLYEQYF
TGTGCCAGCAGCGTAGGACTAGATCTCTACGAGCAGTACTTC
>TRBV5-1|NA|TRBJ2-1|NA
CASSLGAYNEQFF
TGCGCCAGCAGCCTAGGAGCCTACAATGAGCAGTTCTTC
>TRBV6-1|few|TRBJ2-1|NA
CASKVGLRPQFF
TGTGCCAGCAAAGTAGGGCTGAGACCGCAGTTCTTC
>TRBV29-1|few|TRBJ2-7|TRBD1
CSVERGQGYEQYF
TGCAGCGTTGAAAGGGGGCAGGGATACGAGCAGTACTTC
>TRBV10-3|few|TRBJ2-1|TRBD1
CAISGQGSYNEQFF
TGTGCCATCTCGGGACAGGGGTCCTACAATGAGCAGTTCTTC
>TRBV6-5|few|TRBJ2-5|TRBD1
CASSYLGQDETQYF
TGTGCCAGCAGTTACTTGGGACAGGACGAGACCCAGTACTTC
>TRBV3-1|NA|TRBJ1-1|NA
CASRSSTGTEAFF
TGTGCCAGCAGATCAAGCACAGGAACTGAAGCTTTCTTT
>TRBV20-1|NA|TRBJ1-4|NA
CSASSGWGEKLFF
TGCAGTGCTAGTTCGGGATGGGGTGAAAAACTGTTTTTT